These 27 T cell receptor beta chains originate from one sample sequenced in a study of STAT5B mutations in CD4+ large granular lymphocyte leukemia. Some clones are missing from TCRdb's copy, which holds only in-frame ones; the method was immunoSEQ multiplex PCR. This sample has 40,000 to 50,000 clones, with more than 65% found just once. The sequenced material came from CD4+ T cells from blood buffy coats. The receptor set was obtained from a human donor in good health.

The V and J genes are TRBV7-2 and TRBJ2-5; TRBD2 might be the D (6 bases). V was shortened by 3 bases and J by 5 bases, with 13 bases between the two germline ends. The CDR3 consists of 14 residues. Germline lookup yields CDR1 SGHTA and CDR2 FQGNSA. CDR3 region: CASSFSSGVETQYF. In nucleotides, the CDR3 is TGTGCCAGCAGCTTCTCGTCGGGAGTGGAGACCCAGTACTTC.

The CDR3 nucleotides read TGTGCTAGTGGTTTGGGGCTCGGAGCGGGGGTCTACAATGAGCAGTTCTTC. Protein sequence: CASGLGLGAGVYNEQFF. V and J are TRBV12-5 and TRBJ2-1, with 8 nucleotides matching TRBD2. J was trimmed by 3 bases and V by 1 base; bases with no gene match: 8. The CDR3 is made up of 17 amino acids. Germline-derived CDR1 and CDR2 are LGHNT and FRNRAP.

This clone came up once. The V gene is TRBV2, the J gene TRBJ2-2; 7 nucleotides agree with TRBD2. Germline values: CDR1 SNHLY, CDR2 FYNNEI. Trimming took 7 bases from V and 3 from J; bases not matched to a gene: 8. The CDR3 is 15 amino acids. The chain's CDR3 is CASNLGGLDTGELFF. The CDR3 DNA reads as TGTGCCAGCAACTTGGGGGGGTTGGACACCGGGGAGCTGTTTTTT.

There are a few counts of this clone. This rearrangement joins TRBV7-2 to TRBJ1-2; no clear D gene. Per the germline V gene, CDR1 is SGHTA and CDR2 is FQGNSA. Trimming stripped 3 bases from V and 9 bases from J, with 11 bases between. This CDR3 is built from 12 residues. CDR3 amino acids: CASSFRTASYTF. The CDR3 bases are TGTGCCAGCAGCTTTAGGACGGCGAGCTACACCTTC.

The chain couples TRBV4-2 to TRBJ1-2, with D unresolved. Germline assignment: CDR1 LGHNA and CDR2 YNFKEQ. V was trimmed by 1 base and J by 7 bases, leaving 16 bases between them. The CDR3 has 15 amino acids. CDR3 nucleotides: TGTGCCAGCAGCCAAGGGATTGAAGGAGGTACTGGCTACACCTTC. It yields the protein CASSQGIEGGTGYTF.

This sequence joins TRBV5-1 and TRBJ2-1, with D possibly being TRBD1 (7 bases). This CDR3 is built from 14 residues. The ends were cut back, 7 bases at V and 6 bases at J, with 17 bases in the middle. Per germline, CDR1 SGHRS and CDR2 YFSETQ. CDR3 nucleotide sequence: TGCGCCAGCCACCCGACAGGGAGGCTCAATGAGCAGTTCTTC. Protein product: CASHPTGRLNEQFF.

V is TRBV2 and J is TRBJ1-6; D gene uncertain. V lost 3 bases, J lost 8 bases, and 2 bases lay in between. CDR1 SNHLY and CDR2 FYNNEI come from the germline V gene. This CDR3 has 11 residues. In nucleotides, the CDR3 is TGTGCCAGCAGTGATCATTCACCCCTCCACTTT. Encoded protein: CASSDHSPLHF.

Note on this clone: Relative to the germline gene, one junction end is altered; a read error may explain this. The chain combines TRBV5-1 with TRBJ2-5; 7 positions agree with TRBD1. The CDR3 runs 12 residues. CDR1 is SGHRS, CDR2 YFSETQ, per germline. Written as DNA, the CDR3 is TGCGCCAGCGCCTCCGACCCGGGACAGACTCACTTC. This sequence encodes CASASDPGQTHF.

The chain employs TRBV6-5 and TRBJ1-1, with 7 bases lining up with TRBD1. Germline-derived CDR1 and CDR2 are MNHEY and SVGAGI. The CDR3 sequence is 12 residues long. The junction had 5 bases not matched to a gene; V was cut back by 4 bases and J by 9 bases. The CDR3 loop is CASSSTGLKAFF. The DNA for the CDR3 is TGTGCCAGCAGTTCGACAGGGCTTAAAGCTTTCTTT.

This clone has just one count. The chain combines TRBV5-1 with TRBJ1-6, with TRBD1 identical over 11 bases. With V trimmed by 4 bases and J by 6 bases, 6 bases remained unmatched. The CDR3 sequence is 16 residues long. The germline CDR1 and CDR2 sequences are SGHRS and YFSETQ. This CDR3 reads CASSILDRGRNSPLHF. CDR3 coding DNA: TGCGCCAGCAGCATTTTGGACAGGGGGCGTAATTCACCCCTCCACTTT.

The CDR3 region is CASSVATGNYGYTF. In DNA, the CDR3 is TGTGCCAGCAGCGTAGCTACAGGGAACTATGGCTACACCTTC. This chain joins TRBV9 and TRBJ1-2; TRBD1 is a possible D gene (6 bases). Germline CDR1 reads SGDLS; CDR2 reads YYNGEE. There are 14 residues in the CDR3. Deletions cut 0 bases from V and 2 bases from J, with 8 bases between. The variable domain in full, with the rest retrieved from reference TRBV9 and TRBJ1-2, is DSGVTQTPKHLITATGQRVTLRCSPRSGDLSVYWYQQSLDQGLQFLIQYYNGEERAKGNILERFSAQQFPDLHSELNLSSLELGDSALYFCASSVATGNYGYTFGSGTRLTVV.

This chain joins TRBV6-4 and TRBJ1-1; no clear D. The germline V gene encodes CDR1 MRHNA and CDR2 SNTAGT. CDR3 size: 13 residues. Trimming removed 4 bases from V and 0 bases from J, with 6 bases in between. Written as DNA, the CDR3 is TGTGCCAGCAGTGTTCAGGTGAACACTGAAGCTTTCTTT. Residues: CASSVQVNTEAFF.

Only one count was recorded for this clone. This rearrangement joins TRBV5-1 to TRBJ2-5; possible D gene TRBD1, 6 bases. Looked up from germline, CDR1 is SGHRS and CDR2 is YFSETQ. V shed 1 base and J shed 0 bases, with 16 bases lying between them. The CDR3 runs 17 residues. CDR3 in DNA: TGCGCCAGCAGCTTGCTTAGTCCAAGGGGGTACCAAGAGACCCAGTACTTC. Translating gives CASSLLSPRGYQETQYF.

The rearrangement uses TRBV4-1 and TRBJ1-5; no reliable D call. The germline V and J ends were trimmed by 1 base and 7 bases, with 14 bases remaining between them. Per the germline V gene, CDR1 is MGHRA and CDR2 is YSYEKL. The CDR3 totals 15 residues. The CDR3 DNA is TGCGCCAGCAGCCAAGTGTACGGGATGGGGCAGCCCCAGCATTTT. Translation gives CASSQVYGMGQPQHF.

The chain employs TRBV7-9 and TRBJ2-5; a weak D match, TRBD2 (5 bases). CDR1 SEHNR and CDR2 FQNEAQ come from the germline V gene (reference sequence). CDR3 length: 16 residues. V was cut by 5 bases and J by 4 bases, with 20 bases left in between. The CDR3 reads CASSPLGGLGGETQYF. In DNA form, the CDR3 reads TGTGCCAGCAGCCCCCTAGGAGGCCTCGGCGGAGAGACCCAGTACTTC.

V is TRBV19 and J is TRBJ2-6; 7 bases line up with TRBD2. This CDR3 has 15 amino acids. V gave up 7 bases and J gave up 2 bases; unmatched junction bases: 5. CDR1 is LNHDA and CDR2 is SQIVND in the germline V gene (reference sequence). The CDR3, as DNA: TGTGCCAGTACGGGGAGGGGAACTGGGGCCAACGTCCTGACTTTC. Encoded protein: CASTGRGTGANVLTF.

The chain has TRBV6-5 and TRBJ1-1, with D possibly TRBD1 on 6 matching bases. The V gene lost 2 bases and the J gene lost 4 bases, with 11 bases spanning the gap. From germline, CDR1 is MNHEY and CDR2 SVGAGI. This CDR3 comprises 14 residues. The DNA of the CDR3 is TGTGCCAGCAGTTACAGGGGAGGGGGCACTGAAGCTTTCTTT. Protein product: CASSYRGGGTEAFF.

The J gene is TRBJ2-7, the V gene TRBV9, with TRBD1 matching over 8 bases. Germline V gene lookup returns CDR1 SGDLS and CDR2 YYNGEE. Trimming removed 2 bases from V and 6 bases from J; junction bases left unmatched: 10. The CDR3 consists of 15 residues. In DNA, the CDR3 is TGTGCCAGCAGCGTCGGGGCGACAGGGGTGGGCGAGCAGTACTTC. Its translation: CASSVGATGVGEQYF. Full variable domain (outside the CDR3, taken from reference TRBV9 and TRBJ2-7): DSGVTQTPKHLITATGQRVTLRCSPRSGDLSVYWYQQSLDQGLQFLIQYYNGEERAKGNILERFSAQQFPDLHSELNLSSLELGDSALYFCASSVGATGVGEQYFGPGTRLTVT.

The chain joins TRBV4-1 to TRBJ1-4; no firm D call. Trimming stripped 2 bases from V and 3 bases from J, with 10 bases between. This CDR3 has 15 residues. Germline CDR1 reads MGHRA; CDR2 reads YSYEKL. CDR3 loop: CASSQRLTSNEKLFF. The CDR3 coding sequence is TGCGCCAGCAGCCAAAGACTTACCTCTAATGAAAAACTGTTTTTT.

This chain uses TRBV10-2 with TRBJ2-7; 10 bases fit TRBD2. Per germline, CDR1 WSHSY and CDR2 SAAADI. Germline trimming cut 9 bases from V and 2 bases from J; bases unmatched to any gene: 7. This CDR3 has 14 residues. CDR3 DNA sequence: TGCGCCAGTCCAGGACTAGCGGATACCTACGAGCAGTACTTC. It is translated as CASPGLADTYEQYF.

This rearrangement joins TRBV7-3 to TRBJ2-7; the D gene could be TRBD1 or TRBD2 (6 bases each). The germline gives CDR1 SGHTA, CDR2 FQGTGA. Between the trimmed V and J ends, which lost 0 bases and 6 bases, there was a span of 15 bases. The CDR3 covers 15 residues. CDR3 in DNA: TGTGCCAGCAGCTTAACGCCAGCAGGGGAGGTCGAGCAGTACTTC. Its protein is CASSLTPAGEVEQYF.

Here the CDR3 reads CASRHGGAGNQPQHF. The CDR3 DNA reads as TGTGCCAGCAGGCACGGGGGCGCGGGCAATCAGCCCCAGCATTTT. The chain links TRBV6-5 to TRBJ1-5; weak D call: TRBD1 (6 bases). CDR1 and CDR2 (germline): MNHEY, SVGAGI. Trimming cost V 6 bases and J 2 bases, with 14 bases left between them. The CDR3 has 15 residues.

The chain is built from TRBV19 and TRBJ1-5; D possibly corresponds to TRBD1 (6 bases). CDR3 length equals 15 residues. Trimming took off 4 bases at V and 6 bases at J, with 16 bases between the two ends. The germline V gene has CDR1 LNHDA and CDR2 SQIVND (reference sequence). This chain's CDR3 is CASSTGANDGQPQHF. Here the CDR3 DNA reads TGTGCCAGTAGTACGGGGGCGAATGACGGTCAGCCCCAGCATTTT.

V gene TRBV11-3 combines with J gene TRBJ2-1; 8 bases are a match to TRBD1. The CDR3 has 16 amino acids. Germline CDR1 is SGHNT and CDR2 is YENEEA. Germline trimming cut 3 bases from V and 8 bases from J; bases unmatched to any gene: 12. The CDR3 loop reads CASSLGGGQGLHEQFF. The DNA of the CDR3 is TGTGCCAGCAGCTTGGGGGGAGGACAGGGACTCCATGAGCAGTTCTTC.

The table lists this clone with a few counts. The CDR3, as DNA: TGTGCCAGCAGCTTAGCGGACGAGACCCAGTACTTC. Translated, it gives CASSLADETQYF. This chain uses TRBV7-6 with TRBJ2-5; D unresolved. This CDR3 spans 12 amino acids. V lost 0 bases to trimming and J lost 5 bases, with 4 bases between them. CDR1 SGHVS and CDR2 FNYEAQ come from the germline V gene.

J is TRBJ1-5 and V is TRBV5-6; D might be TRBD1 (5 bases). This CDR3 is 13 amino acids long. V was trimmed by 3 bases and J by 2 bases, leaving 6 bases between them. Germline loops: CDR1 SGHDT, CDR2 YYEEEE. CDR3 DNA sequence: TGTGCCAGCAGCTCACAGGGCAATCAGCCCCAGCATTTT. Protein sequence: CASSSQGNQPQHF.

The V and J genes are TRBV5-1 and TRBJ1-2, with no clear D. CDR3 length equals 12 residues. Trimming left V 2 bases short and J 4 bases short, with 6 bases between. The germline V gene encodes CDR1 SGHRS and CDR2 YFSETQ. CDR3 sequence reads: CASSFDLYGYTF. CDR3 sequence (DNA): TGCGCCAGCAGCTTTGACCTCTATGGCTACACCTTC. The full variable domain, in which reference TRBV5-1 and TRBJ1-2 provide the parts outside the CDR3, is KAGVTQTPRYLIKTRGQQVTLSCSPISGHRSVSWYQQTPGQGLQFLFEYFSETQRNKGNFPGRFSGRQFSNSRSEMNVSTLELGDSALYLCASSFDLYGYTFGSGTRLTVV.